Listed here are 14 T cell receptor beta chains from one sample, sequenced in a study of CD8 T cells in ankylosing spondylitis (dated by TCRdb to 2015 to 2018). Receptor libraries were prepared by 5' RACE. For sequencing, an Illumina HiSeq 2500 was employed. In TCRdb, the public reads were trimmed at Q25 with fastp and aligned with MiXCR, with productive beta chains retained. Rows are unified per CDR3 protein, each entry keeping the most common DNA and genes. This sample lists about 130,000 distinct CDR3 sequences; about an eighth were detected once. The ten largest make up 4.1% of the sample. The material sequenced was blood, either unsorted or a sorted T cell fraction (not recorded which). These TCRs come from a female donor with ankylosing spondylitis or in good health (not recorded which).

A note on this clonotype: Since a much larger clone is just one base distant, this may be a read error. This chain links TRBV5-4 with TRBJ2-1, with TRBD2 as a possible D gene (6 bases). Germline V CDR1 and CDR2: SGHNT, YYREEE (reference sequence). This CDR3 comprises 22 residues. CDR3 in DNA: TGTGCCGGCAGCTTGATATCCCCGCGTGGGACTCCCGATTTTGGGGCCTACAATGAGCAGTTCTTC. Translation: CAGSLISPRGTPDFGAYNEQFF.

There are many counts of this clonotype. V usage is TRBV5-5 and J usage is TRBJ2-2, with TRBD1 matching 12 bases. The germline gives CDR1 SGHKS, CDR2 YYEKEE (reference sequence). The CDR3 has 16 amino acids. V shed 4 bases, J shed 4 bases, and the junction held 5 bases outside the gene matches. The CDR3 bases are TGTGCCAGCAGCCAGGGACAGGGGGCGGGCACCGGGGAGCTGTTTTTT. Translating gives CASSQGQGAGTGELFF.

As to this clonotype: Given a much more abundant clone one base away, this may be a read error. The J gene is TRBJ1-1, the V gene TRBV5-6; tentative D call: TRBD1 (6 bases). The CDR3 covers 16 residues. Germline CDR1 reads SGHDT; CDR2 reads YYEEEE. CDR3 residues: CTSNYGGGTLKLHAFF. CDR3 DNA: TGTACCAGCAACTACGGAGGAGGGACACTTAAGCTTCACGCTTTCTTT.

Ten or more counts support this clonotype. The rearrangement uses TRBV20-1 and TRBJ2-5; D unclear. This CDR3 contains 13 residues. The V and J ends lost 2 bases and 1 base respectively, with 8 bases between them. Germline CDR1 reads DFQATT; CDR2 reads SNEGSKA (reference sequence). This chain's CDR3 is CSARPGSQETQYF. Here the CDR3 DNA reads TGCAGTGCTAGACCAGGCAGCCAAGAGACCCAGTACTTC.

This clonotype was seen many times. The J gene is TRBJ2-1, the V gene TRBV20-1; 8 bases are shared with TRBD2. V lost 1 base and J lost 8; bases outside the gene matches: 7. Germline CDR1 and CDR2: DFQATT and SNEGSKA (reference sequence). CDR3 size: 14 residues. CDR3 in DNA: TGCAGTGCTAGAGTAACGGGAGGGCCCCATGAGCAGTTCTTC. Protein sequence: CSARVTGGPHEQFF.

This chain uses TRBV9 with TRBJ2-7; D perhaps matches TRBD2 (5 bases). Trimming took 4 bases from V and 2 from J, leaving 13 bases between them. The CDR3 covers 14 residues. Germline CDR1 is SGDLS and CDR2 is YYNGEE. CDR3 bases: TGTGCCAGCAGCCTGGGAGACCCGACCTACGAGCAGTACTTC. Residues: CASSLGDPTYEQYF.

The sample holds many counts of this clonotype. CDR3 DNA sequence: TGTGCCAGCAGCTCCCACCTTCGAGGGACCGCTGGGAATGAGCAGTTCTTC. As protein: CASSSHLRGTAGNEQFF. V gene TRBV7-2 combines with J gene TRBJ2-1; tentatively, D is TRBD1 or TRBD2 (5 bases each). The CDR3 sequence is 17 residues long. Germline CDR1 is SGHTA and CDR2 is FQGNSA. With 4 bases removed from V and 7 bases from J, the gap between germline ends came to 23 bases.

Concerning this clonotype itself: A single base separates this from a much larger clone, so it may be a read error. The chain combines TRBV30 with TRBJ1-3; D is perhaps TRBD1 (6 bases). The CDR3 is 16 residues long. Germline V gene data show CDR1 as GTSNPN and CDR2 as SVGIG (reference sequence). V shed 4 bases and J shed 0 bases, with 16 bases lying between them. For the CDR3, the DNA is TGTGCCTGGAAGAGCGCAGGGGATCCCTCTGGAAACACCATATATTTT. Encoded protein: CAWKSAGDPSGNTIYF.

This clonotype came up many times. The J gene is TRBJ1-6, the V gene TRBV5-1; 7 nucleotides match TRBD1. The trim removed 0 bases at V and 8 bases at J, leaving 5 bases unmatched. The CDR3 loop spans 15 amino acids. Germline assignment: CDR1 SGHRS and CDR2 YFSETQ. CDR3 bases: TGCGCCAGCAGCTTGGGGACAGGCCCATATTCACCCCTCCACTTT. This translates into CASSLGTGPYSPLHF.

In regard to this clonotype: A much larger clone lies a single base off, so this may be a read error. CDR3 bases: TGTGCCAGCAGCTTCTGGACTAGCAGAAATGAGCAGTTCTTC. Translated, it gives CASSFWTSRNEQFF. V and J are TRBV7-2 and TRBJ2-1; 8 positions match TRBD2. Germline loops: CDR1 SGHTA, CDR2 FQGNSA. The CDR3 runs 14 residues. The ends lost 3 bases at V and 7 bases at J; junction bases unmatched: 5.

The CDR3 coding sequence is TGTGCCAGCAGCCATCCTCCTTTCCGGGAGGCCTACAATGAGCAGTTCTTC. It specifies CASSHPPFREAYNEQFF. J is TRBJ2-1 and V is TRBV14, with 7 bases matching TRBD2. Trimming took 3 bases from V and 2 from J; bases not matched to a gene: 10. CDR1 SGHDN and CDR2 FVKESK come from the germline V gene. The CDR3 consists of 17 residues.

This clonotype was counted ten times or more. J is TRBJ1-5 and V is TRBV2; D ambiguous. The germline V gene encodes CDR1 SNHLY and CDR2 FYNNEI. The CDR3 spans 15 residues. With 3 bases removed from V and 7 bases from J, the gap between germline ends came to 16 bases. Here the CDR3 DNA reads TGTGCCAGCAGTGAGGGGAGGTACCTCAAGCAGCCCCAGCATTTT. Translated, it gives CASSEGRYLKQPQHF.

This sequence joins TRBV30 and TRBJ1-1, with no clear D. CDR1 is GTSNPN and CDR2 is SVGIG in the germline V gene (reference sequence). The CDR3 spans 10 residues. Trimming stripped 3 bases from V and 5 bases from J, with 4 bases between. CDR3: CAWRNTEAFF. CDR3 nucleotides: TGTGCCTGGAGAAATACTGAAGCTTTCTTT.

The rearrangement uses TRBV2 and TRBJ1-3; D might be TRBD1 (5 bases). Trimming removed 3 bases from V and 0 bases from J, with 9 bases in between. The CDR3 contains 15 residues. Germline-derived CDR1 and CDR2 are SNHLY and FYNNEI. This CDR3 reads CASSEGRSSGNTIYF. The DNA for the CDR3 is TGTGCCAGCAGTGAGGGACGGTCCTCTGGAAACACCATATATTTT.